This T cell receptor (beta chain) appears in the sequencing data of a study of cytomegalovirus exposure and HLA in healthy donors. Study-level background: Earlier results showed 117 million unique TCR beta sequences derived from approximately 180 million T cells.

Germline CDR1 and CDR2: MNHNS and SASEGT. Unmatched junction bases numbered 0, after V lost 3 bases and J lost 0 bases. This CDR3 is 14 amino acids long. The PCR employed 60 Vbeta primers together with 13 Jbeta primers. Sequenced by immunoSEQ multiplex PCR; TCRdb stores in-frame clones only, minus some. The table shows more than 90,000 clones, with approximately 60% occurring only once. The receptor was isolated from a woman aged 30 to 39 in good health and CMV-seronegative. The V and J genes are TRBV6-1 and TRBJ2-3; 7 bases match TRBD1. The specimen sequenced was PBMCs. The CDR3 DNA follows: TGTGCCAGCAGTGAGGACAGGAGCACAGATACGCAGTATTTT. This encodes CASSEDRSTDTQYF.